Listed below are T cell receptor beta chains from one sample, sequenced in a study of T cells of healthy individuals. One entry per CDR3 protein, called by TCRdb with MiXCR from the 5' RACE reads. The sample lists 60,000 to 75,000 distinct CDR3 sequences, around 16% occurring once. The receptors were gathered from a human donor in good health. Each CDR3 is given with its conserved first and last residue. A D gene is named only where the DNA matches it firmly. Only part of the rows carry a size: once, few, many, or a class if the clone is expanded.

>NA|many|TRBJ1-1|TRBV28
TGTGCCAGCAGTTTTATTGGACCCCAGGAAGCTTTCTTT
CASSFIGPQEAFF
>NA|few|TRBJ1-2|TRBV11-1
TGTGCCAGCAGCCTGGGGCCAGTCTATGGCTACACCTTC
CASSLGPVYGYTF
>NA|many|TRBJ1-2|TRBV15
TGTGCCACCAGCAGGGGGATTCACAGGGATGGCTACACCTTC
CATSRGIHRDGYTF
>NA|NA|TRBJ2-4|TRBV7-6
TGTGCCAGCAGCTTTTCAAGGGCAAAAAACATTCAGTACTTC
CASSFSRAKNIQYF
>TRBD2|NA|TRBJ2-1|TRBV27
TGTGCCAGCAGTTCTCTAGCGGGGGGAAACAATGAGCAGTTCTTC
CASSSLAGGNNEQFF
>TRBD2|few|TRBJ2-3|TRBV3-1
TGTGCCAGCAGACGACTAGCGGGAGGGCCCGATACGCAGTATTTT
CASRRLAGGPDTQYF
>NA|many|TRBJ2-5|TRBV6-2/TRBV6-3
TGTGCCAGCTGTACCGTTATCCAAGAGACCCAGTACTTC
CASCTVIQETQYF
>TRBD1|few|TRBJ2-3|TRBV7-2
TGTGCCAGCAGCTTATACCAGGGGGTGAGCACAGATACGCAGTATTTT
CASSLYQGVSTDTQYF
>TRBD2|NA|TRBJ2-1|TRBV6-2/TRBV6-3
TGTGCCAGCTCCGCGGTCGGCGGGGGCTACAATGAGCAGTTCTTC
CASSAVGGGYNEQFF
>TRBD2|NA|TRBJ2-6|TRBV9
TGTGCCAGCAGCGCTGGGGGGGTCCTCGAGGCCAACGTCCTGACTTTC
CASSAGGVLEANVLTF
>TRBD1|many|TRBJ2-2|TRBV7-9
TGTGCCAGCAGCTCAACCGGGACAGGGTTAACCGGGGAGCTGTTTTTT
CASSSTGTGLTGELFF
>NA|many|TRBJ1-5|TRBV29-1
TGCAGCGCCTCGACGGGAGATCAGCCCCAGCATTTT
CSASTGDQPQHF
>TRBD2|few|TRBJ2-7|TRBV2
TGTGCCAGCAGTGAAGAGGGCGGGGGGGCCTACGAGCAGTACTTC
CASSEEGGGAYEQYF
>NA|medium-sized|TRBJ1-1|TRBV20-1
TGCAGTGCTCATGGGTTGGGGGACACTGAAGCTTTCTTT
CSAHGLGDTEAFF
>NA|many|TRBJ2-7|TRBV9
TGTGCCAGCAGCGTAGAGGGGGTCGGCGAGCAGTACTTC
CASSVEGVGEQYF
>TRBD2|NA|TRBJ2-7|TRBV28
TGTGCCAGCAGTACGGGACTAGCGGACGTCTACGAGCAGTACTTC
CASSTGLADVYEQYF
>NA|NA|TRBJ2-3|TRBV2
TGTGCCAGTGGACCAATCACAGATACGCAGTATTTT
CASGPITDTQYF
>NA|few|TRBJ1-2|TRBV12-3/TRBV12-4
TGTGCCAGCAGTTTAAACACCTTCTATGGCTACACCTTC
CASSLNTFYGYTF
>NA|NA|TRBJ2-3|TRBV12-3/TRBV12-4
TGTGCCAGCACCAAAATCCTAGATACGCAGTATTTT
CASTKILDTQYF
>TRBD1|NA|TRBJ1-2|TRBV2
TGTGCCAGCAGTGATAGGACGGCGACAGGGTCTGATGGCTACACCTTC
CASSDRTATGSDGYTF
>NA|many|TRBJ1-6|TRBV6-5
TGTGCCAGCAGTTACCGGGTTGGGCAGCAAATTAATTCACCCCTCCACTTT
CASSYRVGQQINSPLHF
>NA|NA|TRBJ1-1|TRBV9
TGTGCCAGCAGCGTAGCCGTGAACACTGAAGCTTTCTTT
CASSVAVNTEAFF
>TRBD2|many|TRBJ2-3|TRBV4-1
TGCGCCAGCAGCCTGAGCTCCTTAGCGGGAGTGGTAGATACGCAGTATTTT
CASSLSSLAGVVDTQYF
>TRBD2|many|TRBJ2-1|TRBV29-1
TGCAGCGTTGAGGGGCCTAGCGGAGACAATGAGCAGTTCTTC
CSVEGPSGDNEQFF
>NA|few|TRBJ1-2|TRBV10-3
TGTGCCATCACGGGGACTTATGGCTACACCTTC
CAITGTYGYTF
>NA|NA|TRBJ2-7|TRBV20-1
TGCAGTGCTAGCTTATCCGCGACAGGCTACGAGCAGTACTTC
CSASLSATGYEQYF
>NA|NA|TRBJ2-5|TRBV5-4
TGTGCCAGCAGCTTGCCTAGAACGGGGACGGTCCAAGCGACCCAGTACTTC
CASSLPRTGTVQATQYF
>NA|NA|TRBJ1-1|TRBV12-5
TGTGCTAGTGGCCTCTACAGGGACCGGGGGACTGAAGCTTTCTTT
CASGLYRDRGTEAFF
>TRBD1|many|TRBJ2-5|TRBV3-1
TGTGCCAGCAGCCAAGGGTGGGGACAGCAAGAGACCCAGTACTTC
CASSQGWGQQETQYF
>NA|NA|TRBJ2-5|TRBV5-1
TGCGCCAGCAGCTTACGAGACCGGGACATGTACCAAGAGACCCAGTACTTC
CASSLRDRDMYQETQYF
>NA|many|TRBJ2-7|TRBV20-1
TGCAGTGCTAAGGACGGGCCCTACGAGCAGTACTTC
CSAKDGPYEQYF
>TRBD1|few|TRBJ2-5|TRBV7-9
TGTGCCAGCAGCTTAGGCCCAGGGGGTCAGACCCAGTACTTC
CASSLGPGGQTQYF
>TRBD1|many|TRBJ2-7|TRBV3-1
TGTGCCAGCAGCCAAGAGGTAGGGACAGCCTTCTACGAGCAGTACTTC
CASSQEVGTAFYEQYF